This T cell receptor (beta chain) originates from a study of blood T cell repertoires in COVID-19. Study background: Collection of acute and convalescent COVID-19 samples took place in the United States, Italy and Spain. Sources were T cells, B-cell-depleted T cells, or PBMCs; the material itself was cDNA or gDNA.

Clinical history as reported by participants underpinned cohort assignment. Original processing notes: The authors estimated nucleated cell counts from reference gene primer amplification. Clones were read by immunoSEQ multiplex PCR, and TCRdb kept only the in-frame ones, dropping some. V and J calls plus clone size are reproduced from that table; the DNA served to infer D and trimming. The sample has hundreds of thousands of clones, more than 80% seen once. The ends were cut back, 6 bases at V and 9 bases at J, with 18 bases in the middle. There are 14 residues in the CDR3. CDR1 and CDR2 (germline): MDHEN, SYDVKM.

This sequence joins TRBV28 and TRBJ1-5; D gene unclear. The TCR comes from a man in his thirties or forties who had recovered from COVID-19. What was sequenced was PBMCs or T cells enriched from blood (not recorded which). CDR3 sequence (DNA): TGTGCCAGCAGCCCAAAACGTTGGTCAGGGCCCCAGCATTTT. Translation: CASSPKRWSGPQHF. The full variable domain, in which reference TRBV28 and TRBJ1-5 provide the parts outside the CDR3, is DVKVTQSSRYLVKRTGEKVFLECVQDMDHENMFWYRQDPGLGLRLIYFSYDVKMKEKGDIPEGYSVSREKKERFSLILESASTNQTSMYLCASSPKRWSGPQHFGDGTRLSIL.